This record covers a single T cell receptor beta chain. Its target antigen remains unknown. Base qualities were left out, and no much larger clone turns up one base away. This record comes from a study of blood T cell repertoires in COVID-19 (TCRdb year 2020). Notes on the research overall: Collaborator samples came from the United States, Italy and Spain and covered acute and convalescent phases of COVID-19. The prospective study material was composed of cDNA or gDNA derived from T cells, B-cell-depleted T cells, or PBMCs. Deeply sampled blood TCRbeta repertoires from subjects exposed to, actively infected with, or recovered from COVID-19 were included in the dataset. The repertoires were released in a freely available public database meant as a resource for research on the immune response to SARS-CoV-2. The samples were drawn from the first 160 participants of the ongoing ImmuneRACE study and from roughly 1,300 subjects provided by 6 global collaborators. The sample metadata nearly always contained a de-identified subject ID, COVID-19 status, age in years and sex. Where HLA class I and class II types were available, the types were taken from metadata supplied by the sample provider, not from assay-based typing. General findings and caveats noted by the study authors: The quantity of clinical and demographic metadata differed by source and by participant and was supplied without curation.

Participants in the prospective study were enrolled through a virtual design, were aged roughly 18 to 100 years, and lived in roughly 24 United States geographic areas. In the prospective study, participants were assigned to cohorts based on the clinical history participants reported in a screening survey and a study questionnaire. Each participant in the prospective study had whole blood, serum and a nasopharyngeal or oropharyngeal swab collected by mobile phlebotomists. Over an approximately 2-month period, participants in the prospective study had the option of providing additional blood draws and questionnaires. Blood samples from the prospective study were shipped frozen or at room temperature prior to DNA extraction. The CDR3 contains 15 residues, cysteine and phenylalanine counted. Only the CDR3 DNA is retained, 45 bases long and in frame from the first base. CDR1 and CDR2, looked up from the germline V gene (reference sequence), are SEHNR and FQNEAQ. Trimming takes 6 bases off V and 6 bases off J; junction bases not matched to a gene: 9.

TCRbeta CDR3 regions were amplified from genomic DNA by means of the immunoSEQ Assay, a bias-controlled multiplex PCR. Per the authors' processing: The number of nucleated cells in each sample was estimated by amplification of reference gene primers within the assay. To quantify the absolute abundance of each unique TCRbeta CDR3 rearrangement, sequence reads were collapsed and filtered. For each sample, productive Simpson clonality was calculated by taking the square root of Simpson's diversity index across productive rearrangements. What TCRdb holds here is the immuneACCESS table cut down to in-frame rearrangements. Part of the clones is not present; checked against another copy, under half of the missing clones reflect an unresolved V gene, and the others are unexplained. V and J calls and clone size are copied from that table; D and trimming were computed from the DNA. Present in this sample are around 300,000 clones, nearly 90% of which were seen just once. 3.5% to 4.5% of the sample is in the top ten clones.

The sequence is built from TRBV7-9 and TRBJ2-3, with 10 bases matching TRBD2. Sequencing was done on a sample of PBMCs or T cells enriched from blood (not recorded which). This receptor was identified in a woman aged 18-30 years with acute COVID-19. The CDR3 protein: CASSLGASGSDTQYF. The DNA sequence follows: TGTGCCAGCAGTCTAGGGGCTAGCGGGAGTGATACGCAGTATTTT.